This TCR beta chain was retrieved from a study of blood T cell repertoires in COVID-19. This clone was seen only a few times. V dropped 3 bases and J dropped 7; count of bases not matched to a gene: 2. CDR3 length: 14 amino acids. CDR1 and CDR2 from the germline V gene are SGHRS and YFSETQ. Sequenced by immunoSEQ multiplex PCR; TCRdb stores in-frame clones only, minus some. The table shows roughly 80,000 clones, with under 80% occurring only once. Sequenced input: peripheral blood. The TCR comes from a human donor in a cohort sampled during active COVID-19. The rearrangement links TRBV5-1 to TRBJ1-4, with 11 bases identical to TRBD1. DNA for the CDR3: TGCGCCAGCAGCTACGGGACAGGGGGTGAAAAACTGTTTTTT. Translation gives CASSYGTGGEKLFF.